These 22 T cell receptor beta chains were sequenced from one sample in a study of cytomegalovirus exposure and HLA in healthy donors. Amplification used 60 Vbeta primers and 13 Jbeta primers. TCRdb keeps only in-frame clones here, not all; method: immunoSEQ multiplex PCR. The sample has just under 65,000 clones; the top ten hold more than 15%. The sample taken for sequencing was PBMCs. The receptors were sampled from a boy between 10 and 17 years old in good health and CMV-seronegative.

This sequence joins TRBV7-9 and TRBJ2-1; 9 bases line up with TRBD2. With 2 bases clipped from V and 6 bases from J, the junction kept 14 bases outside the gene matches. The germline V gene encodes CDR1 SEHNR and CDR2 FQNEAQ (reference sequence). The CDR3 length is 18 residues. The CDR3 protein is CASSLTSLRLAVINEQFF. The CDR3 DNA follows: TGTGCCAGCAGCTTAACCTCTTTACGACTAGCGGTCATCAATGAGCAGTTCTTC.

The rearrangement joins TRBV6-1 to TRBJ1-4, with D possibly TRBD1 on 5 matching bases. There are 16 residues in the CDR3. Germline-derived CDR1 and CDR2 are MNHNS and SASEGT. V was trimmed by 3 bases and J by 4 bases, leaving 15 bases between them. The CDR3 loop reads CASSDLAGHFNEKLFF. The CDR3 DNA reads TGTGCCAGCAGTGACTTGGCGGGGCATTTTAATGAAAAACTGTTTTTT.

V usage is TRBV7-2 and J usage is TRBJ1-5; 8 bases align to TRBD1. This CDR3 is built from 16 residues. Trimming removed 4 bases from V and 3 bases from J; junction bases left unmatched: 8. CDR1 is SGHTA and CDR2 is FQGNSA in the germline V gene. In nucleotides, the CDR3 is TGTGCCAGCAGCTCACAGGGGGTGGGAAACAATCAGCCCCAGCATTTT. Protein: CASSSQGVGNNQPQHF.

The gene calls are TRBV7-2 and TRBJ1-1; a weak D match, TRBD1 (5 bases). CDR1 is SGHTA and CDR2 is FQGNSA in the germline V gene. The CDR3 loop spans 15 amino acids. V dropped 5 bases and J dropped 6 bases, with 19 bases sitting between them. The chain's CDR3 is CASSTARGGISEAFF. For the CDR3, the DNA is TGTGCCAGCAGCACCGCGCGGGGGGGTATTTCTGAAGCTTTCTTT.

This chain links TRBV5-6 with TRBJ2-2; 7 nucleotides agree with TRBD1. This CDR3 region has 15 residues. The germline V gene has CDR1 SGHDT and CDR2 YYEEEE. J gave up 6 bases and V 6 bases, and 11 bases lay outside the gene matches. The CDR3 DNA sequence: TGTGCCAGCAAACATACAGACAGGGTTTCCGGGGAGCTGTTTTTT. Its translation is CASKHTDRVSGELFF. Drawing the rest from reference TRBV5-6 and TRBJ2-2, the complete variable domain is DAGVTQSPTHLIKTRGQQVTLRCSPKSGHDTVSWYQQALGQGPQFIFQYYEEEERQRGNFPDRFSGHQFPNYSSELNVNALLLGDSALYLCASKHTDRVSGELFFGEGSRLTVL.

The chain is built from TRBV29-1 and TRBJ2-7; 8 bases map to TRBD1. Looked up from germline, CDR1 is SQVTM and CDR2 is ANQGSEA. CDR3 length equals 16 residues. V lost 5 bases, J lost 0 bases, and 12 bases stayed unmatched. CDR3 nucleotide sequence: TGCAGCGTTTCAGGACCAGGGGGCTCGCTCTCCTACGAGCAGTACTTC. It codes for CSVSGPGGSLSYEQYF.

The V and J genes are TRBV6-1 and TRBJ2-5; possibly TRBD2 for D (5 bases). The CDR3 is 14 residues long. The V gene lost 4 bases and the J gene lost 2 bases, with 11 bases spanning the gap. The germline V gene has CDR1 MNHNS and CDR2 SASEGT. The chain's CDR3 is CASSGGLVQETQYF. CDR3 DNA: TGTGCCAGCAGTGGAGGACTCGTACAAGAGACCCAGTACTTC.

CDR3 nucleotides: TGCGCCAGCAGCTCCGTTAGCGGTAGCTCCTACAATGAGCAGTTCTTC. Protein product: CASSSVSGSSYNEQFF. V and J are TRBV5-1 and TRBJ2-1; perhaps TRBD2 as D (6 bases). Per the germline V gene, CDR1 is SGHRS and CDR2 is YFSETQ. The CDR3 has 16 residues. V lost 3 bases to trimming and J lost 0 bases, with 13 bases between them.

CDR3 loop: CASSPREDTEAFF. DNA for the CDR3: TGTGCCAGCAGCCCTAGGGAGGACACTGAAGCTTTCTTT. The chain links TRBV7-3 to TRBJ1-1; the D is unclear. CDR3 length: 13 residues. V gave up 5 bases and J gave up 3 bases, with 10 bases separating them. CDR1 is SGHTA and CDR2 is FQGTGA in the germline V gene.

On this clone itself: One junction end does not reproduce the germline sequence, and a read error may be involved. CDR3 bases: TGTGCCAGCAGCTTCATAGCGGGAGAATGGGGCAATGAGCAATTCTTC. Translated, it gives CASSFIAGEWGNEQFF. The chain has TRBV5-5 and TRBJ2-1, with 9 bases identical to TRBD2. Germline V gives CDR1 SGHKS, CDR2 YYEKEE (reference sequence). The CDR3 has 16 residues. The full variable domain, in which reference TRBV5-5 and TRBJ2-1 provide the parts outside the CDR3, is DAGVTQSPTHLIKTRGQQVTLRCSPISGHKSVSWYQQVLGQGPQFIFQYYEKEERGRGNFPDRFSARQFPNYSSELNVNALLLGDSALYLCASSFIAGEWGNEQFFGPGTRLTVL.

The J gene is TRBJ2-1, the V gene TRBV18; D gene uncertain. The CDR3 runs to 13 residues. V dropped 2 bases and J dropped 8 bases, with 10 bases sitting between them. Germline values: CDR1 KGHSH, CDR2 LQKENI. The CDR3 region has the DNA TGTGCCAGCTCACCAAACCCGGTGGATGAGCAGTTCTTC. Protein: CASSPNPVDEQFF.

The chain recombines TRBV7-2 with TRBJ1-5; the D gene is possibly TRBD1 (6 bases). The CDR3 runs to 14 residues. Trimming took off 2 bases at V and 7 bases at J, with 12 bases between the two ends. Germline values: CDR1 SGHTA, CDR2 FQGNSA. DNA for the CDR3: TGTGCCAGCAGCTTAATCAGGGGCTCGCAGCCCCAGCATTTT. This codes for CASSLIRGSQPQHF.

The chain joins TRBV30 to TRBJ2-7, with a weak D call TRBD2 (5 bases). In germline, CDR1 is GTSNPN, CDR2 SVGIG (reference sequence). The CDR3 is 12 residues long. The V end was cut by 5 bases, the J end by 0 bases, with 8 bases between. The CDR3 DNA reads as TGTGCCTGGGGACTCCTCTCCTACGAGCAGTACTTC. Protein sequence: CAWGLLSYEQYF.

The CDR3 region is CASSWSGGSQETQYF. The CDR3 DNA follows: TGTGCCAGCAGCTGGTCTGGGGGCAGCCAAGAGACCCAGTACTTC. The rearrangement joins TRBV5-4 to TRBJ2-5; D perhaps matches TRBD1 (6 bases). The CDR3 runs to 15 residues. The V gene's germline CDR1 is SGHNT and CDR2 YYREEE (reference sequence). The V gene lost 3 bases and the J gene lost 1 base, with 13 bases spanning the gap.

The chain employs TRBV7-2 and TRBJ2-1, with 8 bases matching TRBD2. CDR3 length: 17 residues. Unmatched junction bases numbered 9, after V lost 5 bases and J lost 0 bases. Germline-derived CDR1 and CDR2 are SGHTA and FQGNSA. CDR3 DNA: TGTGCCAGCAGCCCATTGGGAGCGGGGGACTCCTACAATGAGCAGTTCTTC. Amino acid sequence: CASSPLGAGDSYNEQFF.

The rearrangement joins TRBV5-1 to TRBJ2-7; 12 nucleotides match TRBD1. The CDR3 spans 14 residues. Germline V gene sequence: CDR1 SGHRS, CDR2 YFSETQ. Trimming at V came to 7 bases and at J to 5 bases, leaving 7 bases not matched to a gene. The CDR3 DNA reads TGCGCCAGCGAAACGGGACAGGGGGCGAACGAGCAGTACTTC. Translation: CASETGQGANEQYF.

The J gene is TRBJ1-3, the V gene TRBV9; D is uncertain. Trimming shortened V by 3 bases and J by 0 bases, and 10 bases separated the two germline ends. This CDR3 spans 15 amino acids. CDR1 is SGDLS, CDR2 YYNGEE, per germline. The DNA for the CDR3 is TGTGCCAGCAGCGGAGACTTACACTCTGGAAACACCATATATTTT. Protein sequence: CASSGDLHSGNTIYF.

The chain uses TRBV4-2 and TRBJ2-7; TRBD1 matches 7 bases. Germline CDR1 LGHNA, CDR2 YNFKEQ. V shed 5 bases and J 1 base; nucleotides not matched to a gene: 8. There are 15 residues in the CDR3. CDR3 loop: CASSDNPGQSYEQYF. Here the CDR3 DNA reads TGTGCCAGCAGCGACAATCCGGGACAGTCCTACGAGCAGTACTTC.

The CDR3 DNA sequence: TGTGCCAGCAGCGTAGTTTCCGACACCATATATTTT. Its protein is CASSVVSDTIYF. The chain recombines TRBV9 with TRBJ1-3; D remains unclear. V lost 0 bases and J lost 8, with 6 bases in between. The CDR3 runs 12 residues. Germline loops: CDR1 SGDLS, CDR2 YYNGEE. The full variable domain, its missing parts supplied by reference TRBV9 and TRBJ1-3, is DSGVTQTPKHLITATGQRVTLRCSPRSGDLSVYWYQQSLDQGLQFLIQYYNGEERAKGNILERFSAQQFPDLHSELNLSSLELGDSALYFCASSVVSDTIYFGEGSWLTVV.

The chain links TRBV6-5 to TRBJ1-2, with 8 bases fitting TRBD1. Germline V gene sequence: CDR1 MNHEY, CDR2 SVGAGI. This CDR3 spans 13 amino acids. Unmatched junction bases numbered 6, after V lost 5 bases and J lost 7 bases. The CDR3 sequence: CASSEGTGAGYTF. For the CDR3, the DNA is TGTGCCAGCAGTGAAGGGACAGGCGCTGGCTACACCTTC.

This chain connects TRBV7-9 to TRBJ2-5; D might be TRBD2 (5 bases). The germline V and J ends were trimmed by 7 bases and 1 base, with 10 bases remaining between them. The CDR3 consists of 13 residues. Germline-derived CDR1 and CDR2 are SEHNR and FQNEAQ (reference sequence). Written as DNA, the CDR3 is TGTGCCAGCAACGAGCGGAGCCAAGAGACCCAGTACTTC. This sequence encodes CASNERSQETQYF.

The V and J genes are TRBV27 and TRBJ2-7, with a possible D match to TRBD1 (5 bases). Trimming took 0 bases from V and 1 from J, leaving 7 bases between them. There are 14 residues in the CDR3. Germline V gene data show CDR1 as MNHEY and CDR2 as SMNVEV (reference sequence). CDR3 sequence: CASSLSRASYEQYF. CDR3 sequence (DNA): TGTGCCAGCAGTTTATCCAGGGCGTCCTACGAGCAGTACTTC.